The present T cell receptor (beta chain) was sequenced within a study of T-cell memory formation after mild COVID-19. Study background: TCR clusters largely stayed donor specific. Findings and caveats of the study: The pre-infection memory compartment contained some responding clones, suggesting cross-reactive memory joined. Contracting clones localized mainly to CM and EM when CD4+ and mainly to EMRA when CD8+.

It was 5'RACE with constant-segment primers that produced the TCR alpha and TCR beta cDNA libraries, which carried sample barcodes and UMIs. A single record per CDR3 protein comes from TCRdb applying MiXCR to the 5' RACE reads. The sample contains tens of thousands of distinct CDR3 sequences, approximately 7.7% of which appear only once. This CDR3 contains 16 residues. CDR1 and CDR2 from the germline V gene are SGHTS and YDEGEE. The ends were cut back, 5 bases at V and 2 bases at J, with 19 bases in the middle. This clonotype was picked up many times. Its antigen remains unidentified. The source of this sequence is a man aged 18 to 30 who had mild COVID-19 (a few samples of this study predate the infection). Cell type and time point are not known. The sequenced sample consisted of PBMCs or a T cell subset sorted from them (not recorded which). J is TRBJ1-1 and V is TRBV5-8; D might be TRBD1 (6 bases). The CDR3 reads CASREVLRQVNTEAFF. The CDR3 DNA reads as TGTGCCAGCAGAGAAGTCCTGAGACAGGTCAACACTGAAGCTTTCTTT. Full variable domain (rest looked up from reference TRBV5-8 and TRBJ1-1): EAGVTQSPTHLIKTRGQQATLRCSPISGHTSVYWYQQALGLGLQFLLWYDEGEERNRGNFPPRFSGRQFPNYSSELNVNALELEDSALYLCASREVLRQVNTEAFFGQGTRLTVV.